The present entry profiles one T cell receptor (beta chain) with its context. What it binds is unknown. These data are taken from a study of cytomegalovirus exposure and HLA in healthy donors. Study background: The approximately 110 validation repertoires used a platform that matched the one used for the roughly 700 first-cohort repertoires, as a later analysis reported. General observations from the study: First-cohort TCR clusters were later found to tend to co-occur in the 120 validation repertoires. Altogether, 150 to 200 TCR beta chains were recorded as cytomegalovirus-associated.

Clones were sequenced by immunoSEQ multiplex PCR, and TCRdb holds only the in-frame ones, with some missing. The sample holds around 66,000 clones, around 97% seen once. Germline CDR1 is GTSNPN and CDR2 is SVGIG (reference sequence). V was pared by 0 bases and J by 2 bases, with 8 bases between. The CDR3 is 13 residues long. The sample consisted of PBMCs. This chain joins TRBV30 and TRBJ2-7, with D perhaps TRBD2 (5 bases). The sequence came from a woman younger than 30 in good health and CMV-seropositive. As DNA, the CDR3 is TGTGCCTGGAGTGTGGCACTAGCCTACGAGCAGTACTTC. Encoded protein: CAWSVALAYEQYF.